This T cell receptor (beta chain) emerged from a study of shared clonotypes between healthy human individuals. The V and J ends lost 3 bases and 1 base, in that order; junction bases with no gene match: 8. The CDR3 has 16 amino acids. Germline V CDR1 and CDR2: PRHDT, FYEKMQ (reference sequence). In the naive CD8 group, cells lacked CD45RO and were positively selected for CCR7, so terminally differentiated effector memory CD45RA+ cells were left out. Here immunoSEQ multiplex PCR was the method, and the copy in TCRdb shows in-frame clones only, minus some. The table includes roughly 1,800,000 clones, 85% to 95% detected once.

V gene TRBV13 combines with J gene TRBJ1-2, with 7 bases fitting TRBD1. Material: naive CD8+ T cells sorted from blood. This TCR derives from a young man in good health. This CDR3 is CASSFKTGTDNYGYTF. DNA for the CDR3: TGTGCCAGCAGCTTCAAAACCGGGACAGATAACTATGGCTACACCTTC.